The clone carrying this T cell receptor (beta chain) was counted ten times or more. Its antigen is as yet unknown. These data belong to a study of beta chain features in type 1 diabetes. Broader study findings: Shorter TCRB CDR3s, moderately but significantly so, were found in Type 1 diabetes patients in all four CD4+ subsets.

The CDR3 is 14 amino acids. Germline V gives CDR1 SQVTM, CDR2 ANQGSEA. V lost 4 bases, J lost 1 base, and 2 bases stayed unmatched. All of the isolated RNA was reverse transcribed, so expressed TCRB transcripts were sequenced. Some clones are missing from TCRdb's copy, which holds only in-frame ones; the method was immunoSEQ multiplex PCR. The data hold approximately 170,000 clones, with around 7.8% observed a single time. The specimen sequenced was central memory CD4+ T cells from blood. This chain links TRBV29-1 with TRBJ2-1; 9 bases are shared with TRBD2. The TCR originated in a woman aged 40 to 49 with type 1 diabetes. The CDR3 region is CSVGREGSYNEQFF. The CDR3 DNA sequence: TGCAGCGTTGGGCGGGAGGGATCCTACAATGAGCAGTTCTTC.